Listed here are 7 T cell receptor beta chains from one sample, sequenced in a study of technical replicates of blood from a few donors. Only in-frame clones appear in the TCRdb table, and some are missing; sequencing was by immunoSEQ multiplex PCR. The sample contains more than 90,000 clones, roughly 96% of which appear only once. Sequenced: T cells isolated from PBMCs. The receptors originated from a human donor in good health.

This clone was recorded only once. This rearrangement joins TRBV10-1 to TRBJ2-5; a possible D gene is TRBD2 (6 bases). V was trimmed by 3 bases and J by 5 bases, leaving 16 bases between them. The CDR3 is 15 residues long. CDR1 is WNHNN, CDR2 SYGVQD, per germline (reference sequence). The CDR3 DNA reads TGCGCCAGCAGTGAAGGGTTCGGGGGAGAGGAGACCCAGTACTTC. Protein product: CASSEGFGGEETQYF.

V gene TRBV6-5 combines with J gene TRBJ1-2; D might be TRBD1 (5 bases). Germline CDR1 and CDR2: MNHEY and SVGAGI. Trimming stripped 2 bases from V and 7 bases from J, with 8 bases between. The CDR3 extends over 12 amino acids. CDR3 amino acids: CASSYVGGGYTF. For the CDR3, the DNA is TGTGCCAGCAGTTACGTCGGGGGTGGCTACACCTTC.

The chain joins TRBV4-1 to TRBJ2-1, with 11 bases lining up with TRBD2. The CDR3 consists of 16 residues. J lost 7 bases, V lost 5 bases, and 10 bases had no gene match. Germline V gene lookup returns CDR1 MGHRA and CDR2 YSYEKL. The CDR3 here is CASSDYILAGVNEQFF. CDR3 nucleotide sequence: TGCGCCAGCAGCGACTATATACTAGCGGGAGTAAATGAGCAGTTCTTC.

Only one count was recorded for this clone. The V call is TRBV2, the J call TRBJ1-2, with 9 bases that match TRBD1. The V gene end was trimmed by 7 bases and the J gene end by 6 bases; junction bases not matched to a gene: 6. The germline gives CDR1 SNHLY, CDR2 FYNNEI. The CDR3 covers 13 residues. DNA for the CDR3: TGTGCCAGCAAAATCCGGGACAGGGATGGCTACACCTTC. This translates into CASKIRDRDGYTF. The variable domain in full, with the rest retrieved from reference TRBV2 and TRBJ1-2, is EPEVTQTPSHQVTQMGQEVILRCVPISNHLYFYWYRQILGQKVEFLVSFYNNEISEKSEIFDDQFSVERPDGSNFTLKIRSTKLEDSAMYFCASKIRDRDGYTFGSGTRLTVV.

The gene calls are TRBV6-1 and TRBJ2-3; D call uncertain. There are 13 residues in the CDR3. The V gene's germline CDR1 is MNHNS and CDR2 SASEGT. The germline V and J ends were trimmed by 6 bases and 7 bases, with 14 bases remaining between them. The CDR3 DNA reads as TGTGCCAGCAGCCAAGTAGGAGATCATACGCAGTATTTT. Translation: CASSQVGDHTQYF.

The chain employs TRBV7-7 and TRBJ2-3; D is uncertain. The V end lost 2 bases, the J end lost 0 bases, and 18 bases lay between the germline ends. Looked up from germline, CDR1 is SSHAT and CDR2 is FNYEAQ (reference sequence). There are 18 residues in the CDR3. The CDR3: CASSLSPARRTSTDTQYF. The CDR3 bases are TGTGCCAGCAGCTTATCGCCGGCGCGGAGAACTAGCACAGATACGCAGTATTTT.

This sequence joins TRBV19 and TRBJ2-1; 10 bases map to TRBD2. Per the germline V gene, CDR1 is LNHDA and CDR2 is SQIVND (reference sequence). This CDR3 region has 15 residues. V dropped 9 bases and J dropped 2; count of bases not matched to a gene: 7. The CDR3 DNA reads as TGTGCCAGGCAACCAAGCGGGAGGGCCTACAATGAGCAGTTCTTC. Encoded protein: CARQPSGRAYNEQFF.